These 18 T cell receptor beta chains were sequenced from one sample in a study of long-term antiretroviral therapy in people with HIV. Survey-level immunoSEQ v3.0 assays were run. This table comes from immunoSEQ multiplex PCR, and its TCRdb copy is limited to in-frame clones, with some not included. This table holds roughly 39,000 clones, less than 90% found once. The material sequenced was unsorted PBMCs, taken just before starting antiretroviral therapy. Source of these receptors: a woman under 30 with HIV.

This clone has just one count. The rearrangement joins TRBV6-5 to TRBJ2-1, with unresolved D. The germline V gene encodes CDR1 MNHEY and CDR2 SVGAGI. Trimming took off 5 bases at V and 0 bases at J, with 8 bases between the two ends. This CDR3 is built from 14 residues. CDR3 amino acids: CASSQRNSYNEQFF. DNA for the CDR3: TGTGCCAGCAGTCAACGGAACTCCTACAATGAGCAGTTCTTC.

J is TRBJ1-2 and V is TRBV4-1; 9 nucleotides align to TRBD1. In germline, CDR1 is MGHRA, CDR2 YSYEKL. The CDR3 spans 17 residues. Trimming took 3 bases from V and 8 from J; bases not matched to a gene: 16. The CDR3 region is CASSQVGQGSPPLGYTF. The CDR3 DNA follows: TGCGCCAGCAGCCAGGTCGGACAGGGGTCCCCACCTTTAGGCTACACCTTC.

The chain uses TRBV9 and TRBJ2-3; 10 positions match TRBD2. The CDR3 contains 16 residues. The germline gives CDR1 SGDLS, CDR2 YYNGEE. Trimming cost V 4 bases and J 4 bases; bases outside gene matches: 9. The CDR3 region is CASSPRAGGPSDTQYF. As DNA, the CDR3 is TGTGCCAGCAGCCCACGAGCGGGAGGGCCCTCAGATACGCAGTATTTT. Full variable domain (rest looked up from reference TRBV9 and TRBJ2-3): DSGVTQTPKHLITATGQRVTLRCSPRSGDLSVYWYQQSLDQGLQFLIQYYNGEERAKGNILERFSAQQFPDLHSELNLSSLELGDSALYFCASSPRAGGPSDTQYFGPGTRLTVL.

This clone showed up just once. This chain connects TRBV19 to TRBJ1-1; tentatively, D is TRBD1 (5 bases). CDR3 size: 9 residues. V lost 11 bases, J lost 8 bases, and 9 bases lay in between. Germline CDR1 and CDR2: LNHDA and SQIVND (reference sequence). The CDR3 DNA reads TGTGCCCGGAACAGGGAAGCTTTCTTT. This encodes CARNREAFF. The full variable domain, its missing parts supplied by reference TRBV19 and TRBJ1-1, is DGGITQSPKYLFRKEGQNVTLSCEQNLNHDAMYWYRQDPGQGLRLIYYSQIVNDFQKGDIAEGYSVSREKKESFPLTVTSAQKNPTAFYLCARNREAFFGQGTRLTVV.

The chain couples TRBV2 to TRBJ2-5; 12 positions agree with TRBD1. The CDR3 is 15 amino acids. Germline values: CDR1 SNHLY, CDR2 FYNNEI. The CDR3 here is CVGTGGVDPQETQYF. The CDR3 DNA follows: TGTGTTGGGACAGGGGGCGTAGACCCTCAAGAGACCCAGTACTTC.

This clone was counted once. The rearrangement uses TRBV19 and TRBJ2-3, with a possible D match to TRBD2 (5 bases). From germline, CDR1 is LNHDA and CDR2 SQIVND (reference sequence). V lost 1 base and J 0 bases, leaving 11 bases between the germline ends. The CDR3 is made up of 16 amino acids. The CDR3 DNA follows: TGTGCCAGTAGTATAGGGAGGTCCTCTAGCACAGATACGCAGTATTTT. It is translated as CASSIGRSSSTDTQYF. The variable domain in full, with the rest retrieved from reference TRBV19 and TRBJ2-3, is DGGITQSPKYLFRKEGQNVTLSCEQNLNHDAMYWYRQDPGQGLRLIYYSQIVNDFQKGDIAEGYSVSREKKESFPLTVTSAQKNPTAFYLCASSIGRSSSTDTQYFGPGTRLTVL.

The V call is TRBV28, the J call TRBJ1-4; 9 nucleotides match TRBD1. This CDR3 spans 16 amino acids. CDR1 MDHEN and CDR2 SYDVKM come from the germline V gene. Trimming took 1 base from V and 7 from J; bases not matched to a gene: 7. CDR3 bases: TGTGCCAGCAGTTTATATACAGGGGGCTTAAGTGAAAAACTGTTTTTT. Translated, it gives CASSLYTGGLSEKLFF.

The rearrangement links TRBV23-1 to TRBJ2-7; 7 nucleotides match TRBD1. TRBV23-1 is recorded as an ORF, its role being uncertain. The CDR3 runs 15 residues. Trimming cost V 0 bases and J 3 bases; bases outside gene matches: 5. The CDR3 DNA sequence: TGCGCCAGCAGTCAATCAAGGACAGGCCTCTACGAGCAGTACTTC. It encodes CASSQSRTGLYEQYF.

The V call is TRBV10-3, the J call TRBJ2-2; no reliable D call. The CDR3 covers 14 residues. Trimming removed 3 bases at V and 2 bases at J, with 7 bases between. Per germline, CDR1 ENHRY and CDR2 SYGVKD. CDR3 sequence: CAISDFGNTGELFF. For the CDR3, the DNA is TGTGCCATCAGTGACTTTGGTAACACCGGGGAGCTGTTTTTT.

There are a few counts of this clone. The chain joins TRBV2 to TRBJ1-4, with D possibly matching TRBD1 (5 bases). V lost 10 bases to trimming and J lost 1 base, with 16 bases between them. The CDR3 contains 15 residues. Germline V gives CDR1 SNHLY, CDR2 FYNNEI. The CDR3 coding sequence is TGTGCCATATCGGGGGACCCCTTAACTAATGAAAAACTGTTTTTT. This sequence encodes CAISGDPLTNEKLFF.

The J gene is TRBJ1-5, the V gene TRBV6-5; 7 positions agree with TRBD1. The junction had 3 bases not matched to a gene; V was cut back by 2 bases and J by 5 bases. This CDR3 contains 14 residues. Germline V gives CDR1 MNHEY, CDR2 SVGAGI. CDR3: CASSYGRGDQPQHF. CDR3 DNA: TGTGCCAGCAGTTACGGCAGGGGGGATCAGCCCCAGCATTTT.

V usage is TRBV28 and J usage is TRBJ2-7; 11 nucleotides line up with TRBD1. This CDR3 is built from 16 residues. Germline V gene data show CDR1 as MDHEN and CDR2 as SYDVKM. V shed 6 bases, J shed 4 bases, and the junction held 11 bases outside the gene matches. The CDR3 spells CASRRTGGGKNYEQYF. The CDR3 DNA sequence: TGTGCCAGCAGGAGGACAGGGGGCGGGAAAAATTACGAGCAGTACTTC.

The rearrangement links TRBV9 to TRBJ2-7, with D unresolved. The CDR3 spans 11 residues. Germline assignment: CDR1 SGDLS and CDR2 YYNGEE. V was cut by 7 bases and J by 5 bases, with 10 bases left in between. The CDR3 is CASGVADEQYF. CDR3 nucleotide sequence: TGTGCCAGCGGGGTGGCGGACGAGCAGTACTTC.

The chain combines TRBV23-1 with TRBJ1-1, with D hard to call. TRBV23-1 is an open reading frame, and its role is uncertain. V was shortened by 2 bases and J by 7 bases, with 8 bases between the two germline ends. The CDR3 extends over 12 amino acids. CDR3 DNA sequence: TGCGCCAGCAGTCAAAGGGAAGGTGAAGCTTTCTTT. It translates to CASSQREGEAFF.

This clone was counted only a few times. The V call is TRBV19, the J call TRBJ1-2; the D gene is possibly TRBD1 (5 bases). Germline assignment: CDR1 LNHDA and CDR2 SQIVND (reference sequence). The length of the CDR3 is 14 residues. Trimming left V 6 bases short and J 5 bases short, with 16 bases between. CDR3 loop: CASSLGTSPYGYTF. The CDR3 DNA reads as TGTGCCAGTAGCCTCGGGACTTCCCCATATGGCTACACCTTC.

This CDR3 reads CASSSEGAGLVGDTQYF. The CDR3, as DNA: TGTGCCAGCAGCTCAGAGGGGGCGGGATTGGTAGGAGATACGCAGTATTTT. The rearrangement uses TRBV11-2 and TRBJ2-3; a possible D gene is TRBD1 (7 bases). Trimming took 4 bases from V and 5 from J, leaving 22 bases between them. In germline, CDR1 is SGHAT, CDR2 FQNNGV. The length of the CDR3 is 17 residues.

The rearrangement joins TRBV7-9 to TRBJ1-1; D perhaps matches TRBD1 (5 bases). Germline values: CDR1 SEHNR, CDR2 FQNEAQ (reference sequence). Trimming stripped 6 bases from V and 1 base from J, with 12 bases between. CDR3 length: 14 residues. CDR3 sequence reads: CASSPGQGNTEAFF. The CDR3 nucleotides read TGTGCCAGCAGTCCCGGGCAGGGGAACACTGAAGCTTTCTTT. Filled out from reference TRBV7-9 and TRBJ1-1, the complete variable domain reads DTGVSQNPRHKITKRGQNVTFRCDPISEHNRLYWYRQTLGQGPEFLTYFQNEAQLEKSRLLSDRFSAERPKGSFSTLEIQRTEQGDSAMYLCASSPGQGNTEAFFGQGTRLTVV.

The chain couples TRBV7-9 to TRBJ2-4; the D gene is possibly TRBD1 (6 bases). The V gene's germline CDR1 is SEHNR and CDR2 FQNEAQ (reference sequence). V was clipped by 4 bases and J by 1 base, with 11 bases between them. The CDR3 totals 15 residues. CDR3 sequence reads: CASSSIQGAKNIQYF. The CDR3 DNA sequence: TGTGCCAGCAGCTCAATACAGGGTGCCAAAAACATTCAGTACTTC.